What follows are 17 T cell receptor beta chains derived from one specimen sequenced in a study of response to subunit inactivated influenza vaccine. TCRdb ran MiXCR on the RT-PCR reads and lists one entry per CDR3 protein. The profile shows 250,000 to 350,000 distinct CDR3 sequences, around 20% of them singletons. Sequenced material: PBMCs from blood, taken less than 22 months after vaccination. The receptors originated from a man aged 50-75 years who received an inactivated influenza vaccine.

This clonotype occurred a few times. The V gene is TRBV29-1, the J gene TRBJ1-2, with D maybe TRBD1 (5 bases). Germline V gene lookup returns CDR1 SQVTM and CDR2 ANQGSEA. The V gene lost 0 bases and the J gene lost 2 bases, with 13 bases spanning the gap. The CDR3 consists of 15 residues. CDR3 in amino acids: CSVEEGRGSNYGYTF. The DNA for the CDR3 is TGCAGCGTTGAAGAGGGGCGCGGATCCAACTATGGCTACACCTTC.

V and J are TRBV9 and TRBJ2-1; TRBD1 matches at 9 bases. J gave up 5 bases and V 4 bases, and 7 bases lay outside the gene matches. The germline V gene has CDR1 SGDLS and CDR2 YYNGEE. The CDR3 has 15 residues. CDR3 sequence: CASSLGTGIDNEQFF. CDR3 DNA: TGTGCCAGCAGCTTGGGGACAGGGATCGACAATGAGCAGTTCTTC.

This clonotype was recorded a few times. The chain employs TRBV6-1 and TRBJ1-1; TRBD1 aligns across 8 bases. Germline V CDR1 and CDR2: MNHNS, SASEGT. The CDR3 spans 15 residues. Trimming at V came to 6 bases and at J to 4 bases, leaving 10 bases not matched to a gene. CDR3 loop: CASSPSQGGGTEAFF. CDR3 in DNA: TGTGCCAGCAGCCCATCACAGGGGGGGGGCACTGAAGCTTTCTTT.

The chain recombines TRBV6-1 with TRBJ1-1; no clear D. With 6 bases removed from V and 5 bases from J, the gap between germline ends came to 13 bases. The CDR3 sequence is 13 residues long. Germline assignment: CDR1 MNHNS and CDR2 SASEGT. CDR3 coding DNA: TGTGCCAGCAGCGCCGGGCCGAGAACTGAAGCTTTCTTT. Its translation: CASSAGPRTEAFF.

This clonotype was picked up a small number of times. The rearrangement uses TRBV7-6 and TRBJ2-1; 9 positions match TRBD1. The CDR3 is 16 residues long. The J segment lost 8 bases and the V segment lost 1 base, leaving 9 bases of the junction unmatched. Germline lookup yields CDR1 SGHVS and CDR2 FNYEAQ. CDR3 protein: CASSLGGTGFRHEQFF. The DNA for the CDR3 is TGTGCCAGCAGCTTAGGAGGGACAGGGTTTCGCCATGAGCAGTTCTTC.

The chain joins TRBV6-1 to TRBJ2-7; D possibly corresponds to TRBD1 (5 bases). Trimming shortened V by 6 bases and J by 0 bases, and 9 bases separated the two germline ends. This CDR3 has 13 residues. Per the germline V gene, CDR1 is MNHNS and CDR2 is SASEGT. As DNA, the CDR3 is TGTGCCAGCAGCAGGGTCTACTCCTACGAGCAGTACTTC. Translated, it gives CASSRVYSYEQYF.

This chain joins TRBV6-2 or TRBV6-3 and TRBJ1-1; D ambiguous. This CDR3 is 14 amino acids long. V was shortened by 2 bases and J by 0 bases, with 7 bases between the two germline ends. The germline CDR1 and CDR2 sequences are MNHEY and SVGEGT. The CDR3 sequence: CASSYTQLNTEAFF. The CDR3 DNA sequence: TGTGCCAGCAGTTACACCCAATTGAACACTGAAGCTTTCTTT.

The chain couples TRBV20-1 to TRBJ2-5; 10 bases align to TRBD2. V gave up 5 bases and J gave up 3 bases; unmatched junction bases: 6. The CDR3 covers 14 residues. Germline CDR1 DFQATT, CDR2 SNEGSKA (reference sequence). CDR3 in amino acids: CSAFWTSGKETQYF. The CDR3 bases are TGCAGTGCTTTTTGGACTAGCGGAAAAGAGACCCAGTACTTC.

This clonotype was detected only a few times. The CDR3 sequence: CSAKGVSDASYHGYTF. DNA for the CDR3: TGCAGTGCTAAAGGAGTCTCTGACGCATCATATCATGGCTACACCTTC. The chain employs TRBV20-1 and TRBJ1-2; D not resolved. CDR1 is DFQATT and CDR2 is SNEGSKA in the germline V gene (reference sequence). The CDR3 is made up of 16 amino acids. V was cut by 4 bases and J by 6 bases, with 24 bases left in between.

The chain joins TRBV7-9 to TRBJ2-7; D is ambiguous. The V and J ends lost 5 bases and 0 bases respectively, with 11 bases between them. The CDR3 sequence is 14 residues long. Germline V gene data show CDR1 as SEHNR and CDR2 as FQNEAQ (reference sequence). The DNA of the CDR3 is TGTGCCAGCAGCCCTGTGCAGAGCTCCTACGAGCAGTACTTC. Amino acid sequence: CASSPVQSSYEQYF.

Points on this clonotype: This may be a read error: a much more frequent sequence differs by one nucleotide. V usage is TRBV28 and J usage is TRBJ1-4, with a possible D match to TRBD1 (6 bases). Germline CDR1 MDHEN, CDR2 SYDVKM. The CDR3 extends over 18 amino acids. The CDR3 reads CASSRPRGSGLGNEKPFF. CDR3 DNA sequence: TGTGCCAGCAGCCGACCAAGGGGGAGTGGATTGGGTAATGAAAAACCGTTTTTT.

The CDR3 here is CASSTRRRGFHEAFF. DNA for the CDR3: TGTGCCAGTAGTACGAGGAGAAGAGGGTTTCATGAAGCTTTCTTT. The chain couples TRBV19 to TRBJ1-1; no definite D call. There are 15 residues in the CDR3. Trimming cost V 4 bases and J 7 bases, with 19 bases left between them. Germline V CDR1 and CDR2: LNHDA, SQIVND (reference sequence).

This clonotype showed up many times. The CDR3, as DNA: TGTGCCAGCAGCGTCGCAGGGGGCACATACGACTATGGCTACACCTTC. This translates into CASSVAGGTYDYGYTF. J is TRBJ1-2 and V is TRBV7-9, with TRBD1 matching over 8 bases. The ends lost 5 bases at V and 3 bases at J; junction bases unmatched: 11. CDR3 length equals 16 residues. Germline-derived CDR1 and CDR2 are SEHNR and FQNEAQ (reference sequence). Complete variable domain (other parts from reference TRBV7-9 and TRBJ1-2): DTGVSQNPRHKITKRGQNVTFRCDPISEHNRLYWYRQTLGQGPEFLTYFQNEAQLEKSRLLSDRFSAERPKGSFSTLEIQRTEQGDSAMYLCASSVAGGTYDYGYTFGSGTRLTVV.

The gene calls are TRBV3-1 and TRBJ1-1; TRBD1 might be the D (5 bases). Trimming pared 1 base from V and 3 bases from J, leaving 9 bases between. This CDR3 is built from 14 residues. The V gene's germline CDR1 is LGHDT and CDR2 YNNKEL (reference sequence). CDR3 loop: CASSQVAGYTEAFF. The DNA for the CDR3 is TGTGCCAGCAGCCAAGTAGCAGGGTACACTGAAGCTTTCTTT.

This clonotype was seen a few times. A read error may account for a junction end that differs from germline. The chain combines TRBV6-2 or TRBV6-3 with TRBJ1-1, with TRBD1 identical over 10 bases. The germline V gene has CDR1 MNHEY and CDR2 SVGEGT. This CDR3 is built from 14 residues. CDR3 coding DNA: TGTGCCAGCACCCCGGGACAGGGGAACCCTGAAGCTTTCTTT. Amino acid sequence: CASTPGQGNPEAFF.

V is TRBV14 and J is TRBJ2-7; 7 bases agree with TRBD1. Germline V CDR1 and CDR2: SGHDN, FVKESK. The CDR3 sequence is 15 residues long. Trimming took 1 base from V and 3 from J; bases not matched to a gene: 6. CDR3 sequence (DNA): TGTGCCAGCAGCCAAGGTGCCGGGGACAGCTACGAGCAGTACTTC. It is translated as CASSQGAGDSYEQYF.

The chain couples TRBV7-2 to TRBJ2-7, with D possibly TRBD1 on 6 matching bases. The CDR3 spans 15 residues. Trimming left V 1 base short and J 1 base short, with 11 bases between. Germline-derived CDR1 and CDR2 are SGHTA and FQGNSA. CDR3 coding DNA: TGTGCCAGCAGCTTAGAATGGGGGCAGTCCTACGAGCAGTACTTC. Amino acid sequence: CASSLEWGQSYEQYF.